The T cell receptor (beta chain) under discussion was sequenced for a study of response to subunit inactivated influenza vaccine. General study findings and limits: With each seasonal influenza vaccination, the authors suggested, few new T cells are recruited.

One entry per CDR3 protein, called by TCRdb with MiXCR from the RT-PCR reads. The table lists almost 250,000 distinct CDR3 sequences, 12% of them singletons. The V end was cut by 3 bases, the J end by 5 bases, with 14 bases between. The CDR3 runs 15 residues. Germline loops: CDR1 LNHDA, CDR2 SQIVND (reference sequence). Details on this clonotype: As yet, its antigen is unknown.

Sample: non-naive T cells sorted from PBMCs, taken less than 15 days before vaccination. The V gene is TRBV19, the J gene TRBJ1-5, with a weak D call TRBD1 (5 bases). The sequence was obtained from a man aged 45-65 years who received an inactivated influenza vaccine. The CDR3 is CASSMVLGGYQPQHF. Written as DNA, the CDR3 is TGTGCCAGTAGTATGGTCTTGGGGGGGTATCAGCCCCAGCATTTT. Variable domain in full (rest from reference TRBV19 and TRBJ1-5): DGGITQSPKYLFRKEGQNVTLSCEQNLNHDAMYWYRQDPGQGLRLIYYSQIVNDFQKGDIAEGYSVSREKKESFPLTVTSAQKNPTAFYLCASSMVLGGYQPQHFGDGTRLSIL.